These 2 T cell receptor beta chains were sequenced from one sample in a study of naive and memory T cell subsets. An equimolar mix of two oligonucleotides served as the beta constant-region primer for TRBC1 and TRBC2. Nested alpha and beta constant-region primers with the SP2 primer drove four PCR rounds on ligated cDNA. TCRdb re-analysed the UMI-ligation and nested PCR reads in MiXCR, keeping a single row per CDR3 protein. Here the sample spans 95,000 to 150,000 distinct CDR3 sequences, around a third being singletons. The sample taken for sequencing was central memory CD4+ T cells from blood. Receptor source: a human donor in good health.

The CDR3 loop is CASSPRATPYNEQFF. The CDR3, as DNA: TGCGCCAGCAGCCCCAGAGCGACCCCCTACAATGAGCAGTTCTTC. The rearrangement joins TRBV4-3 to TRBJ2-1; no definite D call. V lost 4 bases, J lost 2 bases, and 12 bases lay in between. CDR1 is LGHNA, CDR2 YSLEER, per germline. CDR3 length: 15 residues.

The genes are TRBV6-5 and TRBJ2-2; D unclear. The V and J ends lost 6 bases and 0 bases respectively, with 14 bases between them. The germline CDR1 and CDR2 sequences are MNHEY and SVGAGI. The CDR3 runs 16 residues. As DNA, the CDR3 is TGTGCCAGCAGCCGAACTGACACCGCGAACACCGGGGAGCTGTTTTTT. Encoded protein: CASSRTDTANTGELFF.